This TCR beta chain emerged from a study of shared clonotypes between healthy human individuals. CDR1 is MGHRA, CDR2 YSYEKL, per germline. The CDR3 runs to 16 residues. Losses at the gene ends were 11 bases for V and 4 bases for J; bases not matched to a gene: 13. The assay was immunoSEQ multiplex PCR, and TCRdb's table has in-frame clones only and misses some. Seen here are some 2 million clones, roughly 95% observed once, and the top ten hold approximately 1.2%. Positively selected for CCR7, the CD45RO-negative cells used as naive CD8 cells excluded terminally differentiated effector memory CD45RA+ cells.

The gene calls are TRBV4-1 and TRBJ2-2; 10 nucleotides agree with TRBD2. Sequenced sample: naive CD8+ T cells sorted from blood. The TCR sequence derives from a man between 18 and 35 years old in good health. DNA of the CDR3: TGCGCCTCAGGGGCTAGCGGGGGCGGGGGCACCGGGGAGCTGTTTTTT. It codes for CASGASGGGGTGELFF.